The entry below gives a single TCR beta chain sequence along with its context. Its antigen remains unknown. Profiles of TCR beta VDJ and CDR3 were generated from a genomic DNA template. TCRdb recomputed calls from the reads with MiXCR, one row per CDR3 protein. This sample yields 95,000 to 150,000 distinct CDR3 sequences, of which over 30% are seen a single time; roughly 3% belongs to the top ten. Between the trimmed V and J ends, which lost 6 bases and 3 bases, there was a span of 14 bases. Germline CDR1 reads MNHEY; CDR2 reads SVGEGT. The CDR3 runs to 14 residues. This specimen comes from a study of CD8+CD57+ T cells in acquired aplastic anemia. In the study overall: DNA per sorted CD4+ or CD8+ sample ranged about 0.19 to 30 ug, averaging roughly 3.2 ug.

The study, taken as a whole, reports: CD8+ Simpson's diversity showed no significant patient-control difference.

Patients sequenced had flow cytometry evidence of CD8+CD57+ cell expansion. In all patients, the disease was severe acquired aplastic anemia. What was sequenced was sorted CD4+, CD8+, or CD8+CD57+ T cells (not recorded which) from PBMCs. The rearrangement links TRBV6-2 or TRBV6-3 to TRBJ1-2; the D gene is possibly TRBD1 (6 bases). The sequence came from a human donor with aplastic anemia. As DNA, the CDR3 is TGTGCCAGCAGGAACAGGGAAGTGGACTATGGCTACACCTTC. This sequence encodes CASRNREVDYGYTF.